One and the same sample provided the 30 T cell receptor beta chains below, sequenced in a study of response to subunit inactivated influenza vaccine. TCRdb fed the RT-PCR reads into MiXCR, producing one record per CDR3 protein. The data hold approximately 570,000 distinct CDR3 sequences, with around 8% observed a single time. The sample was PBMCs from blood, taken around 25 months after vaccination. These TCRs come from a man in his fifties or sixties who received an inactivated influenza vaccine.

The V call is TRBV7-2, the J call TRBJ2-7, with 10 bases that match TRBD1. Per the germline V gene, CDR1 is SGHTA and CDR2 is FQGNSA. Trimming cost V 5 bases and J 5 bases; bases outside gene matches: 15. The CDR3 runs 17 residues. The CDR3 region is CASSVIPGQGQSHEQYF. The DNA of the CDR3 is TGTGCCAGCAGCGTGATTCCGGGACAGGGGCAAAGCCACGAGCAGTACTTC. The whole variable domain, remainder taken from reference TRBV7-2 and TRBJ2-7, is GAGVSQSPSNKVTEKGKDVELRCDPISGHTALYWYRQSLGQGLEFLIYFQGNSAPDKSGLPSDRFSAERTGGSVSTLTIQRTQQEDSAVYLCASSVIPGQGQSHEQYFGPGTRLTVT.

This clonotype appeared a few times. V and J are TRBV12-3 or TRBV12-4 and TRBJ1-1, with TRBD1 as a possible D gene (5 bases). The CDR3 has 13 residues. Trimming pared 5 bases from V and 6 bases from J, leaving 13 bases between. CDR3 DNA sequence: TGTGCCAGCAGTACAGGAATAAACGCTGAAGCTTTCTTT. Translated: CASSTGINAEAFF.

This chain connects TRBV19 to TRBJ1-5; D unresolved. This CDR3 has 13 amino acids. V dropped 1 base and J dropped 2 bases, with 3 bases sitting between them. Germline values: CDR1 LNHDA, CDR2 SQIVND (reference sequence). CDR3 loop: CASSIVGNQPQHF. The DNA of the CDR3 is TGTGCCAGTAGTATAGTAGGCAATCAGCCCCAGCATTTT.

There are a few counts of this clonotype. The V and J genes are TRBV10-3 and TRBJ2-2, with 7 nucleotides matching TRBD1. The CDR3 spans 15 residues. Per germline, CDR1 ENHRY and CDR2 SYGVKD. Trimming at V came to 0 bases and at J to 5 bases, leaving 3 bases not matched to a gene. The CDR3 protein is CAISESGQVTGELFF. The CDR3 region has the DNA TGTGCCATCAGTGAGTCCGGACAGGTGACCGGGGAGCTGTTTTTT.

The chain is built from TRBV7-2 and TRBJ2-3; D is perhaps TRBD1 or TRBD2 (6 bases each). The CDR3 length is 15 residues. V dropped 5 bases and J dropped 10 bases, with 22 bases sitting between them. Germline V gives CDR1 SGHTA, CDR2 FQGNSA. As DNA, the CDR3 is TGTGCCAGCAGCCCCGAAGGGGGGACTCTTAATGCGCAGTATTTT. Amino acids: CASSPEGGTLNAQYF.

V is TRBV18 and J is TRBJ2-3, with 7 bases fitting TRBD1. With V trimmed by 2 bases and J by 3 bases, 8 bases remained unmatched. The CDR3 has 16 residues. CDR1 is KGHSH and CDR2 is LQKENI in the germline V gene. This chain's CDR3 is CASSPRGGQETDTQYF. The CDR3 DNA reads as TGTGCCAGCTCACCAAGGGGTGGACAGGAGACAGATACGCAGTATTTT.

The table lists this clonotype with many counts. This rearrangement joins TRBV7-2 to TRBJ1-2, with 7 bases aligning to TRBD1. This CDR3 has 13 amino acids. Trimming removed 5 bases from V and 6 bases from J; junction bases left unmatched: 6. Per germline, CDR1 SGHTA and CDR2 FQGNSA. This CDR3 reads CASSPGTVHGYTF. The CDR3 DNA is TGTGCCAGCAGCCCCGGGACAGTACATGGCTACACCTTC.

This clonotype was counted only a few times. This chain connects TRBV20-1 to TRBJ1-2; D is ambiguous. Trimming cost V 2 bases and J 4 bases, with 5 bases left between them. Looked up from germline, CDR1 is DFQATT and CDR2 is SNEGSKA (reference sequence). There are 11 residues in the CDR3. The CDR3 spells CSARYSYGYTF. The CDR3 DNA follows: TGCAGTGCTAGATATAGCTATGGCTACACCTTC.

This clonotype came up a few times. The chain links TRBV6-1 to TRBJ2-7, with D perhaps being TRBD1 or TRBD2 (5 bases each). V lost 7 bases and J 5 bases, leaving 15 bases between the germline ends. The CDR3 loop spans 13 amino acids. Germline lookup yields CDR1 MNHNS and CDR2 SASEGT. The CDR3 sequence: CASMRGNKDEQYF. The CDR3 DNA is TGTGCCAGCATGAGGGGTAATAAGGACGAGCAGTACTTC.

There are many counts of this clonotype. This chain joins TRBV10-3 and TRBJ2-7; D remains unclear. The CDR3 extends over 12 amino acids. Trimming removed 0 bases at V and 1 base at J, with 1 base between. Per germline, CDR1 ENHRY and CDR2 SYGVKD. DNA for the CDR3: TGTGCCATCAGTGAGTCGTCCTACGAGCAGTACTTC. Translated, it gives CAISESSYEQYF.

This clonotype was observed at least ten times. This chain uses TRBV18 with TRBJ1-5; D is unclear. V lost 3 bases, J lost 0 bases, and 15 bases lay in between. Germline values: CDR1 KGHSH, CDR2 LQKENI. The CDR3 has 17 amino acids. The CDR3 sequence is CASSPSSVTYSNQPQHF. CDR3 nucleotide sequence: TGTGCCAGCTCACCGTCAAGCGTAACCTATAGCAATCAGCCCCAGCATTTT.

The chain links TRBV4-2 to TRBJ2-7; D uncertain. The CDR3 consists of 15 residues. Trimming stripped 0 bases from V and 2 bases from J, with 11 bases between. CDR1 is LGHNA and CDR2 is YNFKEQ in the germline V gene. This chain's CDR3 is CASSQDLEVPYEQYF. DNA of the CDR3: TGTGCCAGCAGCCAAGATTTAGAAGTCCCCTACGAGCAGTACTTC.

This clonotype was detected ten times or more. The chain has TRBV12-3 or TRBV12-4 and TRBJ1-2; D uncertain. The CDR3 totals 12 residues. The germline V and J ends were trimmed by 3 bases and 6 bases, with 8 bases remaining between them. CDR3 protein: CASSFTRDGYTF. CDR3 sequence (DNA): TGTGCCAGCAGTTTTACAAGGGATGGCTACACCTTC.

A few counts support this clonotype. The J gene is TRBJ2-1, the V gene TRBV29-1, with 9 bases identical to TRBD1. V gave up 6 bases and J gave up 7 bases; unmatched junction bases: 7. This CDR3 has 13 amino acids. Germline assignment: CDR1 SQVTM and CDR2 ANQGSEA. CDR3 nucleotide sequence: TGCAGCGTCTCGGGACAGGGTGTAAATGAGCAGTTCTTC. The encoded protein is CSVSGQGVNEQFF.

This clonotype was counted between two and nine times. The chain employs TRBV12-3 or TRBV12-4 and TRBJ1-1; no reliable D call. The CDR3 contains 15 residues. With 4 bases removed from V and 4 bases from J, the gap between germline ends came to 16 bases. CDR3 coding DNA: TGTGCCAGCAGTTCCCGGGCTCGTCAACGCACTGAAGCTTTCTTT. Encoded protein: CASSSRARQRTEAFF.

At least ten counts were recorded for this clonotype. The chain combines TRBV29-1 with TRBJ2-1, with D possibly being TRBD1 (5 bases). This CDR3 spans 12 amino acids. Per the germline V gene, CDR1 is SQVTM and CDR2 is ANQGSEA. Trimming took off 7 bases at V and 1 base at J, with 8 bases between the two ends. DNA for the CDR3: TGCAGCGCTGACAGTTCCTACAATGAGCAGTTCTTC. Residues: CSADSSYNEQFF.

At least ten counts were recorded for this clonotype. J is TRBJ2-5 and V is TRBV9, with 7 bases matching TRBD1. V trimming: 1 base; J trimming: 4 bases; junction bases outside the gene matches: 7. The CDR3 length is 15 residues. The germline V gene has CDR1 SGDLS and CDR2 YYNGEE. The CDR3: CASSVLGGVLETQYF. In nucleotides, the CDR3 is TGTGCCAGCAGCGTACTAGGGGGCGTTTTAGAGACCCAGTACTTC.

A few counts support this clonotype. The CDR3 sequence: CASKIVGTGGEQFF. In DNA, the CDR3 is TGTGCCAGTAAAATAGTAGGGACAGGGGGTGAGCAGTTCTTC. J is TRBJ2-1 and V is TRBV19, with 11 bases aligning to TRBD1. CDR1 LNHDA and CDR2 SQIVND come from the germline V gene (reference sequence). This CDR3 spans 14 amino acids. J was trimmed by 9 bases and V by 7 bases; bases with no gene match: 8.

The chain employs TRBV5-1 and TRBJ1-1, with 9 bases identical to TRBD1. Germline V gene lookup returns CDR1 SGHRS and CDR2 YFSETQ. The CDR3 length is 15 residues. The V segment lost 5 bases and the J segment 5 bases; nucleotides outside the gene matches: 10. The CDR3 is CASSREGQGGTEAFF. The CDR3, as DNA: TGCGCCAGCAGTAGGGAGGGACAGGGAGGGACTGAAGCTTTCTTT.

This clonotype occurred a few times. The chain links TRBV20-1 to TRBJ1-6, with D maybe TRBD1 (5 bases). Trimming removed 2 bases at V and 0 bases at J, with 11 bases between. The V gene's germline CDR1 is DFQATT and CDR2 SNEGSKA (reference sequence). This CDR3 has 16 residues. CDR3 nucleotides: TGCAGTGCTAGAAGGACACAAAGCTCCTATAATTCACCCCTCCACTTT. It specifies CSARRTQSSYNSPLHF.

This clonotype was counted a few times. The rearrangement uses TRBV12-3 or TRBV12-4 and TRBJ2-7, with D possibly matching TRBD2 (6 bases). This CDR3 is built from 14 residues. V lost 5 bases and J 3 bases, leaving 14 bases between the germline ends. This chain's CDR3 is CASSRGGNYYEQYF. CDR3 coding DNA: TGTGCCAGCAGTAGAGGCGGGAACTACTACGAGCAGTACTTC.

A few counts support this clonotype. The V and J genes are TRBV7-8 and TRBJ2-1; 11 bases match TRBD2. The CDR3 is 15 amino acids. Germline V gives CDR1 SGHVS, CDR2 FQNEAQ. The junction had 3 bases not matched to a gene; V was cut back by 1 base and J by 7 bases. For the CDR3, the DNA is TGTGCCAGCAGCTTAGAACTAGCGGGGGAAAATGAGCAGTTCTTC. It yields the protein CASSLELAGENEQFF.

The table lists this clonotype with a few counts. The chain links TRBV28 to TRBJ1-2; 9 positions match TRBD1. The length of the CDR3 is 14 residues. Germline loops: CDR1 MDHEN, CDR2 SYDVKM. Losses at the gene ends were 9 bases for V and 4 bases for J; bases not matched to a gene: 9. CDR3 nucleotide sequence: TGTGCCAGTTTCGGGACAGGGAAGCCCTATGGCTACACCTTC. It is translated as CASFGTGKPYGYTF.

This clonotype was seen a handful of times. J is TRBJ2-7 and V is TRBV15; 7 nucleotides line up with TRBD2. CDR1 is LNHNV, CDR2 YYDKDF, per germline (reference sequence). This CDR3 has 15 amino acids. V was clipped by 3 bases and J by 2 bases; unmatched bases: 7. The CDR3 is CATSRATSATYEQYF. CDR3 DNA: TGTGCCACCAGCAGGGCTACTAGCGCTACCTACGAGCAGTACTTC.

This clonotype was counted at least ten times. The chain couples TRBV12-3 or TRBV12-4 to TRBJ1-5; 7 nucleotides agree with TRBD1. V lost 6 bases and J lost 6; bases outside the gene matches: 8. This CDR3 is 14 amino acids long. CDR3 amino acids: CASSQTGNSQPQHF. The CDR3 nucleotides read TGTGCCAGCAGCCAGACAGGGAATAGTCAGCCCCAGCATTTT.

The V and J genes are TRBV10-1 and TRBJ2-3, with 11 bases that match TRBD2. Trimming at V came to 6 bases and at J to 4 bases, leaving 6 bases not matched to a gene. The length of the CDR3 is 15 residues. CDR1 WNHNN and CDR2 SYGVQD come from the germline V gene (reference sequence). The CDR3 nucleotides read TGCGCCAGCAGCCTAGCGGGGGGATTCGCAGATACGCAGTATTTT. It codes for CASSLAGGFADTQYF.

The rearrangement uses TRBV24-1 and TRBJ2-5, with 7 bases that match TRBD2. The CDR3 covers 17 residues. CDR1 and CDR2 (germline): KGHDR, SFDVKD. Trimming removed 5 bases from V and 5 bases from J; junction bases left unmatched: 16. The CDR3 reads CATSGSGGGLSYETQYF. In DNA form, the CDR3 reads TGTGCCACCAGTGGTTCTGGGGGAGGGCTATCGTATGAGACCCAGTACTTC.

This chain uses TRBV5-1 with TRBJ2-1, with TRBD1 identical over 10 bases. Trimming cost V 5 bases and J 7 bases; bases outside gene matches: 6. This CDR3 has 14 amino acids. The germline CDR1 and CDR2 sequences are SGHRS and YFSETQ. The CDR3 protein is CASRSTGGYNEQFF. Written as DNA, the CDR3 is TGCGCCAGCAGATCGACAGGGGGCTATAATGAGCAGTTCTTC.

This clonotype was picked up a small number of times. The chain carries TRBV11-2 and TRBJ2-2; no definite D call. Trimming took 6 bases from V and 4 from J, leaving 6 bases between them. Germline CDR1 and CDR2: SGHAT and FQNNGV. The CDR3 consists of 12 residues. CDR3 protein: CASRPSTGELFF. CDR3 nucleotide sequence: TGTGCCAGCAGACCTAGCACCGGGGAGCTGTTTTTT.

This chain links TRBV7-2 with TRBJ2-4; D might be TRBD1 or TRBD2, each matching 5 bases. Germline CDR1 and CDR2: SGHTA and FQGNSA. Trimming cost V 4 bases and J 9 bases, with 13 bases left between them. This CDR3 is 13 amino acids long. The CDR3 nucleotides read TGTGCCAGCAGCTCCAACGCGAGGGGCATTCAGTACTTC. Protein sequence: CASSSNARGIQYF.